This TCR beta chain was found in a study of vaccination effects on CD4 cells after COVID-19. On this clone itself: Its specificity is unknown.

The CDR3 has 14 amino acids. Trimming took off 4 bases at V and 1 base at J, with 10 bases between the two ends. Germline V gene lookup returns CDR1 MNHEY and CDR2 SMNVEV (reference sequence). Findings and limits, study-wide: Early post-infection timepoints were missing from the study, which also had few convalescent patients.

Viral peptide pools were used in the ViraFEST assay to expand antigen-specific CD4+ T cells, and sequencing came afterward. Subsequent to a culture period of about ten days, CD4+ T cells were isolated. Nucleocapsid antibodies stayed negative before and after vaccination, showing no earlier SARS-CoV-2 infection. A density of approximately 2 million PBMC per well was used; these cells were cultured with about 9.1 IU/ml IL-2 and around 10 ug/ml peptides. Each culture had half its medium swapped for IL-2 medium on days 3 and 7. Assay: immunoSEQ multiplex PCR; the TCRdb copy retains only in-frame clones and omits some. The table shows about 73,000 clones, with approximately 74% occurring only once.

The sample was CD4+ T cells from PBMCs cultured with HCoV-NL63 spike peptides, taken before COVID-19 vaccination. The chain joins TRBV27 to TRBJ1-1; D is undetermined. This clonotype was obtained from a human donor who received a COVID-19 vaccine. CDR3 region: CASSSLGQNTEAFF. The DNA of the CDR3 is TGTGCCAGCAGTTCCTTAGGGCAGAACACTGAAGCTTTCTTT.